This T cell receptor (beta chain) was identified during a study of CD8 T cells in ankylosing spondylitis. Generation of TCR beta libraries employed quantitative 5'-RACE incorporating molecular barcodes. A single record per CDR3 protein comes from TCRdb applying MiXCR to the 5' RACE reads. The top ten hold around 5.3% of the sample, which has roughly 68,000 distinct CDR3 sequences, approximately 5.7% seen once. This clonotype has a handful of counts. The V and J ends lost 5 bases and 4 bases respectively, with 14 bases between them. CDR3 length: 14 amino acids. Germline V CDR1 and CDR2: SEHNR, FQNEAQ (reference sequence).

The source of this sequence is a male donor with ankylosing spondylitis. This rearrangement joins TRBV7-9 to TRBJ2-5; tentatively, D is TRBD1 or TRBD2 (5 bases each). The sequenced sample consisted of synovial fluid, either unsorted or a sorted T cell fraction (not recorded which). The CDR3 nucleotides read TGTGCCAGCAGCCGGGGCCCAATGGGAGAGACCCAGTACTTC. Amino acids: CASSRGPMGETQYF.